A selection of T cell receptor beta chains follows, all from one sample in a study of neurological immune-mediated disorders. From the 5' RACE reads, TCRdb called clonotypes with MiXCR, one entry per CDR3 protein. The sample records roughly 9,800 distinct CDR3 sequences, under 25% being singletons. The sequenced sample consisted of CD8+ T cells from blood. The receptor source for this set is a woman in her 40s with multiple sclerosis. Both conserved end residues are part of each CDR3. The D gene is left open where the match is weak. Size is omitted from some rows. Given values are once, few, many or a class for expanded clones.

TRBJ2-2 | NA | many | TRBV7-8 | TGTGCCAGCAGCTTAGAAATTTGGGCCGGACACACCGGGGAGCTGTTTTTT | CASSLEIWAGHTGELFF
TRBJ2-2 | NA | NA | TRBV2 | TGTGCCAGCAGCCTTAATCGGAACACCGGGGAGCTGTTTTTT | CASSLNRNTGELFF
TRBJ1-5 | TRBD1 | many | TRBV12-3/TRBV12-4 | TGTGCCAGCAGCAACCCCGGGACAGGCAATCAGCCCCAGCATTTT | CASSNPGTGNQPQHF
TRBJ2-7 | TRBD2 | many | TRBV6-5 | TGTGCCAGCAATCTAGCGGGGAGGGGCGAGCAGTACTTC | CASNLAGRGEQYF
TRBJ2-1 | TRBD2 | many | TRBV7-8 | TGTGCCAGCAGTACCCTTCTAGCGGGGAATGAGCAGTTCTTC | CASSTLLAGNEQFF
TRBJ1-1 | NA | NA | TRBV4-2 | TGTGCCAGCAGCCAAGGAAATAGGATCATGAACACTGAAGCTTTCTTT | CASSQGNRIMNTEAFF
TRBJ2-7 | NA | few | TRBV12-3/TRBV12-4 | TGTGCCAGCAGTTATGGGGTGTCCTACGAGCAGTACTTC | CASSYGVSYEQYF
TRBJ1-3 | NA | many | TRBV10-2 | TGCGCCAGCAGTGAGAAAATCTCTGGAAACACCATATATTTT | CASSEKISGNTIYF
TRBJ1-1 | NA | many | TRBV3-1 | TGTGCCAGCAGCCAAGATCGAAGACACCTAGACACTGAAGCTTTCTTT | CASSQDRRHLDTEAFF
TRBJ1-6 | NA | many | TRBV6-1 | TGTGCCAGCAGTATACAGAATAATTCACCCCTCCACTTT | CASSIQNNSPLHF
TRBJ2-5 | TRBD2 | many | TRBV7-8 | TGTGCCAGCAGCCTCGGACTAGCGGGGGGCCGAACGTACCAAGAGACCCAGTACTTC | CASSLGLAGGRTYQETQYF
TRBJ2-4 | NA | medium-sized | TRBV4-2 | TGTGCCAGCAGCCATGATGAGGGTAGGACCCAAAACATTCAGTACTTC | CASSHDEGRTQNIQYF
TRBJ2-7 | NA | medium-sized | TRBV4-1 | TGCGCCAGCAGCCAAGAGCTGGCGAGCACCTACGAGCAGTACTTC | CASSQELASTYEQYF
TRBJ2-7 | NA | NA | TRBV9 | TGTGCCAGCAGCTCTACCCGGGACACATCCTACGAGCAGTACTTC | CASSSTRDTSYEQYF
TRBJ1-1 | NA | many | TRBV9 | TGTGCCAGCAGCCCGGAGCAGGGCGACACTGAAGCTTTCTTT | CASSPEQGDTEAFF
TRBJ1-2 | TRBD1 | many | TRBV2 | TGTGCCAGCAGTGAAGCAGACAGGGATTGGGACTATGGCTACACCTTC | CASSEADRDWDYGYTF
TRBJ1-1 | NA | medium-sized | TRBV10-2 | TGCGCCAGCATTAGACAGGAGGGGACGAACACTGAAGCTTTCTTT | CASIRQEGTNTEAFF
TRBJ2-7 | NA | NA | TRBV20-1 | TGCAGTGCTAGAGGGGGGCCCTACGAGCAGTACTTC | CSARGGPYEQYF
TRBJ2-7 | TRBD1 | many | TRBV6-6 | TGTGCCAGCAGCAGGACAGGGGGCCACGAGCAGTACTTC | CASSRTGGHEQYF
TRBJ2-3 | TRBD2 | many | TRBV29-1 | TGCAGCGCCTCCGGGACTAGCATGAAGACAGATACGCAGTATTTT | CSASGTSMKTDTQYF
TRBJ2-1 | NA | medium-sized | TRBV4-1 | TGCGCCAGCAGCCGAGTAATCCAGGGAAACAATGAGCAGTTCTTC | CASSRVIQGNNEQFF
TRBJ2-7 | TRBD1 | many | TRBV4-1 | TGCGCCAGCAGCCCCAGGGGGCTCGAGCAGTACTTC | CASSPRGLEQYF
TRBJ1-2 | TRBD1 | NA | TRBV10-3 | TGTGCCATCAGTAACCGGGACAGGAGACTCTATGGCTACACCTTC | CAISNRDRRLYGYTF
TRBJ2-3 | TRBD2 | many | TRBV9 | TGTGCCAGCAGCGTAGAAGATAGCGGGGACCACACAGATACGCAGTATTTT | CASSVEDSGDHTDTQYF
TRBJ1-1 | NA | many | TRBV29-1 | TGCAGCGGCGGGGGGGGTTATTTGTCTGAAGCTTTCTTT | CSGGGGYLSEAFF
TRBJ1-1 | TRBD1 | many | TRBV5-1 | TGCGCCAGCAGCATTACCGGGACAGGGGACACTGAAGCTTTCTTT | CASSITGTGDTEAFF
TRBJ2-1 | TRBD2 | many | TRBV2 | TGTGCCAGCAGTGAGTTAGCGGGGTTGGTAATCAATGAGCAGTTCTTC | CASSELAGLVINEQFF
TRBJ1-1 | TRBD1 | few | TRBV27 | TGTGCCAGCAGTTTATCGCGGACAGGGGAAGGAGCTTTCTTT | CASSLSRTGEGAFF
TRBJ2-7 | NA | few | TRBV12-3/TRBV12-4 | TGTGCCAGCAGTCTGGACAGTGCCTACGAGCAGTACTTC | CASSLDSAYEQYF
TRBJ2-2 | NA | many | TRBV6-5 | TGTGCCAGCAGTTATGATTGGGGCACCGGGGAGCTGTTTTTT | CASSYDWGTGELFF
TRBJ2-1 | NA | many | TRBV5-1 | TGCGCCAGCAGCTGGCAGTTAGGGGTAAGGGCCTACAATGAGCAGTTCTTC | CASSWQLGVRAYNEQFF
TRBJ2-7 | NA | medium-sized | TRBV4-2 | TGTGCCAGCAGCCCAGGGGGGATAAGCTCCTACGAGCAGTACTTC | CASSPGGISSYEQYF
TRBJ1-1 | NA | few | TRBV5-1 | TGCGCCAGCAGCCTGGGCAGGGGCACTGAAGCTTTCTTT | CASSLGRGTEAFF
TRBJ1-1 | NA | few | TRBV7-6 | TGTGCCAGCAGCTTAGGGACAGTTATGAACACTGAAGCTTTCTTT | CASSLGTVMNTEAFF
TRBJ2-5 | NA | many | TRBV6-6 | TGTGCCAGCACCCTTCGGATAACCCAAGAGACCCAGTACTTC | CASTLRITQETQYF
TRBJ2-2 | TRBD1 | NA | TRBV5-5 | TGTGCCAGCAGCCCGACCTGGGACAGGGATGACACCGGGGAGCTGTTTTTT | CASSPTWDRDDTGELFF
TRBJ1-5 | NA | medium-sized | TRBV20-1 | TGCAGTGCTAGAGCCTATGACAATAGCAATCAGCCCCAGCATTTT | CSARAYDNSNQPQHF
TRBJ1-2 | NA | medium-sized | TRBV9 | TGTGCCAGCTCAGGGGACGGCTACACCTTC | CASSGDGYTF
TRBJ1-4 | NA | few | TRBV11-2 | TGTGCCAGCAGCTTAGAAGCCTTAACTAATGAAAAACTGTTTTTT | CASSLEALTNEKLFF
TRBJ1-1 | NA | many | TRBV14 | TGTGCCAGCAGCACCCGGGACTCCCGGGAAGGGGAAGCTTTCTTT | CASSTRDSREGEAFF
TRBJ2-5 | TRBD2 | many | TRBV5-1 | TGCGCCAGCAGCTTGGCCCTTCGCGGGGGAGAGACCCAGTACTTC | CASSLALRGGETQYF